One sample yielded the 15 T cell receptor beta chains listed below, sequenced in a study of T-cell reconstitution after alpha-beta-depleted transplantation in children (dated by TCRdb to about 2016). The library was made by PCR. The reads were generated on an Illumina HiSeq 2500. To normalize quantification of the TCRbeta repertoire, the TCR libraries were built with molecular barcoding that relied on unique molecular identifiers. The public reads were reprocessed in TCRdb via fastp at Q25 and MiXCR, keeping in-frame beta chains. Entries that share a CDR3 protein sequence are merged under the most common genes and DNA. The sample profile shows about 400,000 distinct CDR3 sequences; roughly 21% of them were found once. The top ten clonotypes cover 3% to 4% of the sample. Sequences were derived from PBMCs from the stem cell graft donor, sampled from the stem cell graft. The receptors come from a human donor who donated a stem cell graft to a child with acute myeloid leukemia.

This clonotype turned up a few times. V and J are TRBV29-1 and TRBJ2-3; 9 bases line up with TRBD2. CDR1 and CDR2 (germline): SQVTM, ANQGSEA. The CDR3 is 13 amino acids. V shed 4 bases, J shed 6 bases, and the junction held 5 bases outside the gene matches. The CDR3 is CSVGGRARDTQYF. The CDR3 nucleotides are TGCAGCGTTGGCGGGAGGGCCAGGGATACGCAGTATTTT.

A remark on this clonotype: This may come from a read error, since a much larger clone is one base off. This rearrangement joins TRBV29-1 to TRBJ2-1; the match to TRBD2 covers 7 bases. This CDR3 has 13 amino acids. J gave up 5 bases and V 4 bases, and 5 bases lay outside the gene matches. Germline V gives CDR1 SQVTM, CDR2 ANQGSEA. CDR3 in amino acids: CSVAAGSHNEQFF. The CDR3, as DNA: TGCAGCGTTGCAGCGGGATCCCACAATGAGCAGTTCTTC.

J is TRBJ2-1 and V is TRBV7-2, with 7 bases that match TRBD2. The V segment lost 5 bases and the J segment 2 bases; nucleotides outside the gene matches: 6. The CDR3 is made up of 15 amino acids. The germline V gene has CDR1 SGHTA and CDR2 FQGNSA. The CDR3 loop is CASSRLAATYNEQFF. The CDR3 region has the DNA TGTGCCAGCAGCCGGCTAGCGGCTACCTACAATGAGCAGTTCTTC.

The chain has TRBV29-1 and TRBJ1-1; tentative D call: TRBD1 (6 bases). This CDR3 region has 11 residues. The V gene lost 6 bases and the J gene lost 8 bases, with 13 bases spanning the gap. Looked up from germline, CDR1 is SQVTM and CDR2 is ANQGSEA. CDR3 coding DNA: TGCAGCGTGTTTACCGGGACAGAAGCTTTCTTT. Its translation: CSVFTGTEAFF.

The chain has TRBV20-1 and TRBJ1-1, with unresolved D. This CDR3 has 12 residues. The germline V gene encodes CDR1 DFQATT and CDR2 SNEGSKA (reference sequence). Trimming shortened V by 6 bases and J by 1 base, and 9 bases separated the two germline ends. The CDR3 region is CSAAGANTEAFF. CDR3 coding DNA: TGCAGTGCCGCGGGAGCGAACACTGAAGCTTTCTTT.

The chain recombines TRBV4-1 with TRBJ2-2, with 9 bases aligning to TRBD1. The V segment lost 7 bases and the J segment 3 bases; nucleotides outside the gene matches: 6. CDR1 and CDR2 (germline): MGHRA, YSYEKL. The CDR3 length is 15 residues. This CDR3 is CASTQGARYTGELFF. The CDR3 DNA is TGCGCCAGCACACAGGGGGCTAGGTACACCGGGGAGCTGTTTTTT.

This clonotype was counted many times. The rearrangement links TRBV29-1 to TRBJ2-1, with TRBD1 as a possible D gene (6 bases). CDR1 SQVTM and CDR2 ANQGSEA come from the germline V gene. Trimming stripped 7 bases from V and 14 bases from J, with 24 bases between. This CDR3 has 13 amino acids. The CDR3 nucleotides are TGCAGCGGCCGGCCCCTCGGGACACCTACCGAGTTCTTC. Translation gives CSGRPLGTPTEFF.

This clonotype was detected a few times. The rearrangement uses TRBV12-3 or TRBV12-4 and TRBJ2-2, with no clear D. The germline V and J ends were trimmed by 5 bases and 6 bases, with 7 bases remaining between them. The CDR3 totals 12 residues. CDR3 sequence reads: CASSNWAGELFF. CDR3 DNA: TGTGCCAGCAGTAATTGGGCCGGGGAGCTGTTTTTT.

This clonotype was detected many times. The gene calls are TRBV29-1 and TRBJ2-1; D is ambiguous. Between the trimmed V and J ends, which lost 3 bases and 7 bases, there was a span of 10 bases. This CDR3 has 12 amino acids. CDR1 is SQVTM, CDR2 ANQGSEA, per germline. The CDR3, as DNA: TGCAGCGTTGATTCCCGCGAGAATGAGCAGTTCTTC. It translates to CSVDSRENEQFF.

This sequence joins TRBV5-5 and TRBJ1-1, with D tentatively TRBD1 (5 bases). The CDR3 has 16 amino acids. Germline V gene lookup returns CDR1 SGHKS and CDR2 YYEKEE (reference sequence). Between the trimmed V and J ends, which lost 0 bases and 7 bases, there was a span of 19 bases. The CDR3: CASSLVTGLFPFEAFF. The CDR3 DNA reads TGTGCCAGCAGCTTGGTGACGGGGCTTTTCCCTTTTGAAGCTTTCTTT.

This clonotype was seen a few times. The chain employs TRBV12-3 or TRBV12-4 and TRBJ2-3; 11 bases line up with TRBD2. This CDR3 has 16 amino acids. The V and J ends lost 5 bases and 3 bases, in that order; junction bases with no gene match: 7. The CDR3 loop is CASSLPGLAATDTQYF. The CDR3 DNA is TGTGCCAGCAGTCTTCCGGGACTAGCGGCGACAGATACGCAGTATTTT.

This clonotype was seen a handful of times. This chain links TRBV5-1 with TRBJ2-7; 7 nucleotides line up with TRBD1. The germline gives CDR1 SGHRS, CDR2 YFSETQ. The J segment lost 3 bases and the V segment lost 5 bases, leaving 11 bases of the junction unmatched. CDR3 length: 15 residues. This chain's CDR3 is CASRFRDSAFYEQYF. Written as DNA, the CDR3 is TGCGCCAGCAGGTTTCGGGACAGCGCGTTCTACGAGCAGTACTTC. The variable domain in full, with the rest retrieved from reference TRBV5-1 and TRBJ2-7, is KAGVTQTPRYLIKTRGQQVTLSCSPISGHRSVSWYQQTPGQGLQFLFEYFSETQRNKGNFPGRFSGRQFSNSRSEMNVSTLELGDSALYLCASRFRDSAFYEQYFGPGTRLTVT.

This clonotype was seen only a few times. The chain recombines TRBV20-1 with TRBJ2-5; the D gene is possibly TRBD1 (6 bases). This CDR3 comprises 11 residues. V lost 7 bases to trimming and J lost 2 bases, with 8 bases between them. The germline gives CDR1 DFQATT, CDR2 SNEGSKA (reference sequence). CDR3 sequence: CSGGQQETQYF. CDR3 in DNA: TGCAGTGGCGGACAGCAAGAGACCCAGTACTTC.

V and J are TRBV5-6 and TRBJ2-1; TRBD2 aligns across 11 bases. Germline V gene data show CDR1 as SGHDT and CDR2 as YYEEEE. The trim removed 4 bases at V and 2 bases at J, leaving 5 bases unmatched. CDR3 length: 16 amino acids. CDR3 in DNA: TGTGCCAGCAGCGCGCCGGGACTAGCGGCCTACAATGAGCAGTTCTTC. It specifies CASSAPGLAAYNEQFF.

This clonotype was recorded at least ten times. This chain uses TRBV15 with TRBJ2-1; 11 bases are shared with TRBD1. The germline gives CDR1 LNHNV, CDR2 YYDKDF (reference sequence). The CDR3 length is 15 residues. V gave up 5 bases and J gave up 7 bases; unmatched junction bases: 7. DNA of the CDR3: TGTGCCACCAGCGGGACAGGGGGAATGTGGAATGAGCAGTTCTTC. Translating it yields CATSGTGGMWNEQFF.